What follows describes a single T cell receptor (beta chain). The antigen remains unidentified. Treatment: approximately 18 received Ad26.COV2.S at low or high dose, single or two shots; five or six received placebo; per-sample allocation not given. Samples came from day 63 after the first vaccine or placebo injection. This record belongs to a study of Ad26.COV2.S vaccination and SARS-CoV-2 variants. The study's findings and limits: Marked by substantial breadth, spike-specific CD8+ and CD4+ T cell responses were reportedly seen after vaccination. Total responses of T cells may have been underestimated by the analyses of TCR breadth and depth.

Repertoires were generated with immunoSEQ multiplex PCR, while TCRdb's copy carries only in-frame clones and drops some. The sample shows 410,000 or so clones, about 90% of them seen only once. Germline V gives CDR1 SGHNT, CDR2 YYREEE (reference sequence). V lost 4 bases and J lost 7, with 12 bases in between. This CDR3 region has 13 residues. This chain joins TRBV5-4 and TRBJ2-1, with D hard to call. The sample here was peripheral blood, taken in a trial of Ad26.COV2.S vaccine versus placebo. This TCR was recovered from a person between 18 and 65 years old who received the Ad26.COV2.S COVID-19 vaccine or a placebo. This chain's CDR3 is CASSPHGANEQFF. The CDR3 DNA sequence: TGTGCCAGCAGCCCCCATGGCGCGAATGAGCAGTTCTTC.